The 3 T cell receptor beta chains in this list originate from one sample, sequenced in a study of blood T cell repertoires in COVID-19. The data were produced by immunoSEQ multiplex PCR, yet TCRdb's version contains in-frame clones alone and is incomplete. The profile covers under 300,000 clones, with over 75% appearing a single time and 0.75% to 1% taken by the ten largest. The specimen sequenced was PBMCs or T cells enriched from blood (not recorded which). These receptors all stem from a woman between 25 and 40 years old who had recovered from COVID-19.

The chain couples TRBV6-6 to TRBJ1-6, with D uncertain. V lost 5 bases to trimming and J lost 7 bases, with 12 bases between them. CDR3 length equals 14 residues. Germline CDR1 and CDR2: MNHNY and SVGAGI (reference sequence). The CDR3 loop reads CASSPPGNNSPLHF. CDR3 in DNA: TGTGCCAGCAGTCCCCCCGGGAACAATTCACCCCTCCACTTT.

This chain uses TRBV4-3 with TRBJ2-5; unclear D gene. CDR1 and CDR2 from the germline V gene are LGHNA and YSLEER. This CDR3 region has 15 residues. The V gene lost 0 bases and the J gene lost 5 bases, with 13 bases spanning the gap. The CDR3 protein is CASSQETIIGETQYF. As DNA, the CDR3 is TGCGCCAGCAGCCAAGAAACAATTATCGGGGAGACCCAGTACTTC.

The genes are TRBV15 and TRBJ2-3; 12 bases are shared with TRBD2. CDR1 and CDR2 (germline): LNHNV, YYDKDF (reference sequence). Germline trimming cut 1 base from V and 8 bases from J; bases unmatched to any gene: 7. This CDR3 spans 16 amino acids. As DNA, the CDR3 is TGTGCCACCAGCAGAGTCGGACTAGCGGGATGGGTTACGCAGTATTTT. Protein sequence: CATSRVGLAGWVTQYF.